These 18 T cell receptor beta chains were all obtained from the same sample, sequenced in a study of T cells in Graves' hyperthyroidism and ophthalmopathy. The TCR beta CDR3 regions underwent amplification using RNA transcripts as the source. A first-round RT-PCR of the TCR CDR3 used the HTBI primer set. MiXCR, run by TCRdb on the multiplex PCR reads, gives a single entry per CDR3 protein. Of around 350,000 distinct CDR3 sequences listed, about a fifth are singletons. The sample consisted of blood. The receptors here all came from a woman younger than 30 with Graves' hyperthyroidism.

Many counts were recorded for this clonotype. J is TRBJ2-3 and V is TRBV6-1, with 10 bases identical to TRBD2. This CDR3 contains 15 residues. Trimming cost V 4 bases and J 4 bases; bases outside gene matches: 5. Germline values: CDR1 MNHNS, CDR2 SASEGT. The CDR3 nucleotides read TGTGCCAGCAGTGTTCAGAGCGGGGGGGCAGATACGCAGTATTTT. It encodes CASSVQSGGADTQYF.

V and J are TRBV4-1 and TRBJ2-2, with D hard to call. The germline V gene encodes CDR1 MGHRA and CDR2 YSYEKL. With 6 bases removed from V and 5 bases from J, the gap between germline ends came to 13 bases. The CDR3 has 14 residues. CDR3: CASRKSGRTGELFF. CDR3 sequence (DNA): TGCGCCAGCAGGAAAAGTGGCCGGACCGGGGAGCTGTTTTTT.

This clonotype was counted many times. The chain links TRBV12-3 or TRBV12-4 to TRBJ2-7, with TRBD2 matching over 8 bases. The V and J ends lost 2 bases and 6 bases, in that order; junction bases with no gene match: 9. The CDR3 consists of 15 residues. The CDR3 DNA follows: TGTGCCAGCAGTTTATTCTCCGGGACTAGGTTCGAGCAGTACTTC. This translates into CASSLFSGTRFEQYF.

As to this clonotype: A read error may explain this, as a much larger clone is one base away. The chain uses TRBV2 and TRBJ1-1, with D maybe TRBD1 (5 bases). CDR3 length: 13 residues. Between the trimmed V and J ends, which lost 3 bases and 3 bases, there was a span of 8 bases. The germline V gene has CDR1 SNHLY and CDR2 FYNNEI. The CDR3: CASSDGRDTEAFF. The CDR3 DNA is TGTGCCAGCAGTGACGGCAGGGACACTGAAGCTTTCTTT.

In this sample, this clonotype turned up many times. CDR3 residues: CASSQAQTYEQYF. The DNA for the CDR3 is TGTGCCAGCAGCCAAGCCCAGACCTACGAGCAGTACTTC. The gene calls are TRBV4-2 and TRBJ2-7, with D hard to call. With 1 base removed from V and 2 bases from J, the gap between germline ends came to 6 bases. This CDR3 spans 13 amino acids. Germline CDR1 LGHNA, CDR2 YNFKEQ.

This clonotype was observed at least ten times. The chain couples TRBV7-8 to TRBJ1-2, with D possibly matching TRBD1 (5 bases). V was clipped by 4 bases and J by 8 bases, with 14 bases between them. The germline V gene encodes CDR1 SGHVS and CDR2 FQNEAQ. The CDR3 loop spans 13 amino acids. This CDR3 is CASSSRGRWGYTF. CDR3 DNA sequence: TGTGCCAGCAGCTCGAGGGGACGCTGGGGCTACACCTTC. Using reference TRBV7-8 and TRBJ1-2 for the parts outside the CDR3, the full variable domain is GAGVSQSPRYKVAKRGQDVALRCDPISGHVSLFWYQQALGQGPEFLTYFQNEAQLDKSGLPSDRFFAERPEGSVSTLKIQRTQQEDSAVYLCASSSRGRWGYTFGSGTRLTVV.

Note on this clonotype: The conserved final phenylalanine or tryptophan is absent from the CDR3, which likely points to a read error. The chain couples TRBV28 to TRBJ1-3; no firm D call. In germline, CDR1 is MDHEN, CDR2 SYDVKM. The V gene lost 4 bases and the J gene lost 1 base, with 17 bases spanning the gap. The CDR3 totals 17 residues. In DNA, the CDR3 is TGTGCCAGCAGTTCTCCTGGACGGGAGAAGTCTGGAAACACCATATATTAT. Translating it yields CASSSPGREKSGNTIYY.

This clonotype was observed at least ten times. The chain employs TRBV28 and TRBJ2-7, with 12 bases that match TRBD2. Trimming removed 2 bases from V and 5 bases from J; junction bases left unmatched: 7. CDR1 is MDHEN and CDR2 is SYDVKM in the germline V gene. The CDR3 spans 16 residues. The CDR3 bases are TGTGCCAGCAGTTTACCTCGACTAGCGGGAGCGGACGAGCAGTACTTC. Translated, it gives CASSLPRLAGADEQYF.

This clonotype was picked up many times. This chain joins TRBV12-3 or TRBV12-4 and TRBJ2-7; maybe TRBD1 (6 bases). CDR3 size: 13 residues. Trimming pared 3 bases from V and 7 bases from J, leaving 13 bases between. The CDR3 loop reads CASSFSQGEEQYF. CDR3 nucleotides: TGTGCCAGCAGTTTTTCACAGGGTGAAGAGCAGTACTTC.

This clonotype was recorded many times. The chain has TRBV5-8 and TRBJ1-1; D unclear. This CDR3 is 15 amino acids long. CDR1 and CDR2 (germline): SGHTS, YDEGEE. Trimming stripped 0 bases from V and 4 bases from J, with 13 bases between. This chain's CDR3 is CASSLGLSTGTEAFF. The DNA for the CDR3 is TGTGCCAGCAGCTTGGGCCTCTCCACGGGCACTGAAGCTTTCTTT.

This clonotype was seen repeatedly, ten times or more. The rearrangement uses TRBV15 and TRBJ1-1, with a weak D call TRBD1 (5 bases). The CDR3 is 15 residues long. Germline CDR1 is LNHNV and CDR2 is YYDKDF (reference sequence). V gave up 3 bases and J gave up 7 bases, with 18 bases separating them. The CDR3 nucleotides are TGTGCCACCAGCAGGGCCCGAGGGGACGGCGATGAAGCTTTCTTT. This codes for CATSRARGDGDEAFF.

This clonotype was detected ten times or more. The chain links TRBV4-1 to TRBJ2-7, with 7 bases that match TRBD1. Germline CDR1 MGHRA, CDR2 YSYEKL. This CDR3 is built from 15 residues. V shed 2 bases and J 3 bases; nucleotides not matched to a gene: 7. CDR3 protein: CASSQITGTDYEQYF. DNA for the CDR3: TGCGCCAGCAGCCAAATCACCGGGACAGACTACGAGCAGTACTTC.

V usage is TRBV6-5 and J usage is TRBJ2-7, with a tentative D call TRBD2 (5 bases). Per germline, CDR1 MNHEY and CDR2 SVGAGI. Deletions cut 0 bases from V and 0 bases from J, with 12 bases between. There are 16 residues in the CDR3. The CDR3 spells CASSYSTGMSSYEQYF. In nucleotides, the CDR3 is TGTGCCAGCAGTTACTCGACGGGGATGAGCTCCTACGAGCAGTACTTC.

This clonotype was seen ten or more times. CDR3 bases: TGTGCCAGCAGCTTAAACCCAGCGGGCACCGGGGAGCTGTTTTTT. Protein product: CASSLNPAGTGELFF. J is TRBJ2-2 and V is TRBV7-3; D possibly corresponds to TRBD2 (6 bases). Trimming pared 1 base from V and 4 bases from J, leaving 10 bases between. The CDR3 totals 15 residues. CDR1 and CDR2 from the germline V gene are SGHTA and FQGTGA.

Of note for this clonotype: One end of the junction fails to match germline, which may point to a read error. The rearrangement links TRBV5-1 to TRBJ1-1; no definite D call. The germline CDR1 and CDR2 sequences are SGHRS and YFSETQ. The CDR3 extends over 12 amino acids. The CDR3 loop is CASNQEAYEACF. The CDR3 DNA follows: TGCGCCAGCAACCAAGAAGCTTATGAAGCTTGCTTT.

This clonotype was observed many times. This chain uses TRBV11-3 with TRBJ2-2; D not certain. V was clipped by 2 bases and J by 1 base, with 8 bases between them. Germline CDR1 reads SGHNT; CDR2 reads YENEEA. This CDR3 is 15 amino acids long. The CDR3 DNA reads TGTGCCAGCAGCTTATTGGAGATGAACACCGGGGAGCTGTTTTTT. It is translated as CASSLLEMNTGELFF.

This clonotype was seen at least ten times. This chain uses TRBV16 with TRBJ1-5; D gene ambiguous. With 0 bases removed from V and 7 bases from J, the gap between germline ends came to 7 bases. The V gene's germline CDR1 is KGHSY and CDR2 FQNENV. The CDR3 covers 13 residues. In DNA form, the CDR3 reads TGTGCCAGCAGCCAATCGTTCCCCCAGCCCCAGCATTTT. Its translation: CASSQSFPQPQHF.

This clonotype was recorded at least ten times. CDR3 region: CASGGQGASEQYF. Here the CDR3 DNA reads TGTGCCAGCGGGGGACAGGGGGCGAGCGAGCAGTACTTC. The chain couples TRBV12-3 or TRBV12-4 to TRBJ2-7; 12 bases agree with TRBD1. The CDR3 runs to 13 residues. Germline trimming cut 8 bases from V and 6 bases from J; bases unmatched to any gene: 5.